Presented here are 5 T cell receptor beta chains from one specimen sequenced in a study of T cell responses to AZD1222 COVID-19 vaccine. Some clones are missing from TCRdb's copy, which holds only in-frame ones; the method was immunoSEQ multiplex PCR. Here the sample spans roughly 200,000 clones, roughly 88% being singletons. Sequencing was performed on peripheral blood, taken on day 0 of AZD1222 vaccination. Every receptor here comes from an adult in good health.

The CDR3 sequence is CASSLGGTTNTEAFF. CDR3 bases: TGCGCCAGCAGCTTGGGCGGGACAACGAACACTGAAGCTTTCTTT. The genes are TRBV5-1 and TRBJ1-1; tentatively, D is TRBD1 (6 bases). V was cut by 0 bases and J by 1 base, with 10 bases left in between. This CDR3 contains 15 residues. CDR1 and CDR2 (germline): SGHRS, YFSETQ.

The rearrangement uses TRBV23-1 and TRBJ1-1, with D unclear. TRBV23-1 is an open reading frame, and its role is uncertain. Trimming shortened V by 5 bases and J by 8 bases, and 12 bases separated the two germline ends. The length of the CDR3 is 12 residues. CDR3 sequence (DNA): TGCGCCAGCAGTTCGGCCTCACAAGAAGCTTTCTTT. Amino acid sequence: CASSSASQEAFF.

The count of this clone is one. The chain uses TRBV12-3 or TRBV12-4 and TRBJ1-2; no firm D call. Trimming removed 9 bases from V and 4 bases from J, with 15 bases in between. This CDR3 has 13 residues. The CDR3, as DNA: TGTGCCAGTAAGGTCGAACAGCCCTATGGCTACACCTTC. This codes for CASKVEQPYGYTF.

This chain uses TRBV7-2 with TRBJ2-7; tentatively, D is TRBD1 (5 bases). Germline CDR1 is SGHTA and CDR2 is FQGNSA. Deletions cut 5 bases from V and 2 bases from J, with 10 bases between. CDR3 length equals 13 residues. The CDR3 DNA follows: TGTGCCAGCAGCCCTGACAGCACCTACGAGCAGTACTTC. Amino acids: CASSPDSTYEQYF.

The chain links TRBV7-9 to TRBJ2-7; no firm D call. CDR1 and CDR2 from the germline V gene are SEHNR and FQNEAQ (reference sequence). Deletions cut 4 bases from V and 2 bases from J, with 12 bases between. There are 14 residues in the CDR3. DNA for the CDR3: TGTGCCAGCAGCTCAGGAGTAGGTCCCTACGAGCAGTACTTC. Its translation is CASSSGVGPYEQYF.